The next 32 T cell receptor beta chains were all read from a single sample in a study of blood T cell repertoires in COVID-19. The protocol was immunoSEQ multiplex PCR, while the TCRdb copy is restricted to in-frame clones and leaves out a portion. The sample contains roughly 66,000 clones, about 86% of which appear only once. Sequenced: peripheral blood. The receptor set was obtained from a woman aged 55-70 years with acute or convalescent COVID-19.

The V call is TRBV2, the J call TRBJ1-1, with 9 bases matching TRBD1. V was clipped by 7 bases and J by 5 bases; unmatched bases: 5. The CDR3 is made up of 13 amino acids. From germline, CDR1 is SNHLY and CDR2 FYNNEI. CDR3 nucleotides: TGTGCCAGCACCCGGGACAGGGTAACTGAAGCTTTCTTT. Its protein is CASTRDRVTEAFF.

V is TRBV6-5 and J is TRBJ1-3; D gene ambiguous. Looked up from germline, CDR1 is MNHEY and CDR2 is SVGAGI. The CDR3 is 15 residues long. V dropped 6 bases and J dropped 0 bases, with 12 bases sitting between them. CDR3 sequence: CASSRDGNSGNTIYF. The CDR3 bases are TGTGCCAGCAGCCGAGACGGGAACTCTGGAAACACCATATATTTT.

This sequence joins TRBV30 and TRBJ1-3; 7 bases agree with TRBD1. V lost 3 bases, J lost 4 bases, and 9 bases stayed unmatched. Germline CDR1 and CDR2: GTSNPN and SVGIG (reference sequence). The CDR3 has 15 residues. The CDR3 bases are TGTGCCTGGAGGGCCCTCCAGGGGGTCGGAAACACCATATATTTT. It codes for CAWRALQGVGNTIYF.

V gene TRBV5-1 combines with J gene TRBJ2-7; 11 bases map to TRBD2. CDR1 is SGHRS, CDR2 YFSETQ, per germline. This CDR3 contains 17 residues. J was trimmed by 5 bases and V by 0 bases; bases with no gene match: 10. This chain's CDR3 is CASSLAVASGGLHEQYF. The CDR3 DNA is TGCGCCAGCAGCTTGGCCGTGGCTAGCGGGGGGCTCCACGAGCAGTACTTC.

V and J are TRBV23-1 and TRBJ2-7; D not resolved. TRBV23-1 is labeled an ORF, and its function is uncertain. V was shortened by 10 bases and J by 4 bases, with 17 bases between the two germline ends. This CDR3 contains 13 residues. CDR3 sequence: CATRPQAGYEQYF. CDR3 nucleotides: TGCGCCACGCGACCCCAGGCCGGATACGAGCAGTACTTC.

The rearrangement uses TRBV14 and TRBJ1-3; the D gene is possibly TRBD1 (5 bases). The CDR3 contains 15 residues. Germline V CDR1 and CDR2: SGHDN, FVKESK. V lost 2 bases and J 0 bases, leaving 8 bases between the germline ends. CDR3 in amino acids: CASSQFGGSGNTIYF. Here the CDR3 DNA reads TGTGCCAGCAGCCAATTCGGGGGCTCTGGAAACACCATATATTTT.

The chain employs TRBV19 and TRBJ1-2; 7 bases match TRBD1. The CDR3 contains 14 residues. V lost 3 bases, J lost 7 bases, and 8 bases stayed unmatched. Germline CDR1 reads LNHDA; CDR2 reads SQIVND (reference sequence). In DNA form, the CDR3 reads TGTGCCAGTAGTATGAGGGGGACAGTGTTTGGCTACACCTTC. Translated, it gives CASSMRGTVFGYTF.

CDR3 nucleotide sequence: TGCGCCAGCAGCTCCGACAGTGATACGCAGTATTTT. Translating it yields CASSSDSDTQYF. This chain links TRBV5-1 with TRBJ2-3, with D possibly TRBD1 on 5 matching bases. Germline CDR1 is SGHRS and CDR2 is YFSETQ. V was clipped by 3 bases and J by 6 bases, with 8 bases between them. CDR3 length: 12 amino acids. The complete variable domain, with remaining parts taken from reference TRBV5-1 and TRBJ2-3, reads KAGVTQTPRYLIKTRGQQVTLSCSPISGHRSVSWYQQTPGQGLQFLFEYFSETQRNKGNFPGRFSGRQFSNSRSEMNVSTLELGDSALYLCASSSDSDTQYFGPGTRLTVL.

The chain recombines TRBV6-5 with TRBJ1-4; the D gene is possibly TRBD1 (5 bases). Germline CDR1 is MNHEY and CDR2 is SVGAGI. The V end lost 6 bases, the J end lost 8 bases, and 10 bases lay between the germline ends. This CDR3 region has 12 residues. The CDR3 DNA is TGTGCCAGCAGCGCGGGACTGGAAAAACTGTTTTTT. Protein product: CASSAGLEKLFF.

The CDR3 region has the DNA TGTGCCAGCAGCATGGGACTAGCGGGGACTTACAATGAGCAGTTCTTC. This gives the protein CASSMGLAGTYNEQFF. The gene calls are TRBV7-8 and TRBJ2-1, with 13 positions matching TRBD2. The CDR3 extends over 16 amino acids. J gave up 4 bases and V 5 bases, and 5 bases lay outside the gene matches. Germline loops: CDR1 SGHVS, CDR2 FQNEAQ.

The CDR3 spells CASRTGFLNEKLFF. CDR3 bases: TGTGCCAGCAGAACAGGATTTCTCAATGAAAAACTGTTTTTT. This chain links TRBV27 with TRBJ1-4, with D perhaps TRBD1 (5 bases). CDR1 is MNHEY and CDR2 is SMNVEV in the germline V gene (reference sequence). Trimming took 6 bases from V and 5 from J, leaving 13 bases between them. The CDR3 is 14 amino acids.

The gene calls are TRBV5-4 and TRBJ2-5, with D unclear. V gave up 4 bases and J gave up 4 bases, with 11 bases separating them. Germline-derived CDR1 and CDR2 are SGHNT and YYREEE (reference sequence). This CDR3 is 13 amino acids long. The CDR3 bases are TGTGCCAGCAGCCCGGAGACCGGAGAGACCCAGTACTTC. This translates into CASSPETGETQYF.

This chain uses TRBV7-2 with TRBJ2-7; TRBD2 might be the D (6 bases). CDR1 and CDR2 from the germline V gene are SGHTA and FQGNSA. Trimming stripped 4 bases from V and 6 bases from J, with 22 bases between. There are 16 residues in the CDR3. DNA of the CDR3: TGTGCCAGCAGCTCCCCCCGGGGGACCCTTTATAGCGAGCAGTACTTC. Translating it yields CASSSPRGTLYSEQYF.

This chain uses TRBV5-1 with TRBJ2-7, with 11 bases matching TRBD2. J was trimmed by 4 bases and V by 5 bases; bases with no gene match: 8. The CDR3 is 15 amino acids. Germline V gives CDR1 SGHRS, CDR2 YFSETQ. CDR3 residues: CASSSGGAVSYEQYF. The CDR3 bases are TGCGCCAGCAGTAGCGGGGGGGCTGTTTCTTACGAGCAGTACTTC.

The sample holds one count of this clone. This chain links TRBV5-5 with TRBJ2-3, with 10 bases matching TRBD2. The V gene end was trimmed by 2 bases and the J gene end by 3 bases; junction bases not matched to a gene: 3. Germline V gives CDR1 SGHKS, CDR2 YYEKEE (reference sequence). The CDR3 has 15 residues. CDR3 nucleotide sequence: TGTGCCAGCAGCTTTGTAGCGGGGGGAACAGATACGCAGTATTTT. Its translation: CASSFVAGGTDTQYF.

The rearrangement uses TRBV7-9 and TRBJ2-2, with D possibly being TRBD1 (5 bases). The germline gives CDR1 SEHNR, CDR2 FQNEAQ (reference sequence). This CDR3 region has 15 residues. V lost 9 bases and J lost 0, with 14 bases in between. This chain's CDR3 is CASIQGATNTGELFF. The CDR3 coding sequence is TGTGCCAGTATTCAGGGCGCTACGAACACCGGGGAGCTGTTTTTT.

This sequence joins TRBV3-1 (or the pseudogene TRBV3-2) and TRBJ2-4; 8 bases map to TRBD2. This CDR3 region has 17 residues. Germline CDR1 is LGHDT and CDR2 is YNNKEL (reference sequence). V dropped 4 bases and J dropped 7; count of bases not matched to a gene: 15. DNA for the CDR3: TGTGCCAGCAGCCGTTATACGGGGAGCGGGGGTTATAACATTCAGTACTTC. Encoded protein: CASSRYTGSGGYNIQYF.

V usage is TRBV20-1 and J usage is TRBJ2-1; D unresolved. The CDR3 has 10 residues. Trimming took 8 bases from V and 5 from J, leaving 7 bases between them. Germline-derived CDR1 and CDR2 are DFQATT and SNEGSKA (reference sequence). This CDR3 reads CSTRNNEQFF. The CDR3 DNA reads TGCAGTACTCGAAACAATGAGCAGTTCTTC.

V gene TRBV6-2 or TRBV6-3 combines with J gene TRBJ1-5; unclear D gene. The CDR3 is 13 residues long. The V and J ends lost 3 bases and 0 bases respectively, with 3 bases between them. Germline lookup yields CDR1 MNHEY and CDR2 SVGEGT. The CDR3 loop is CASSYISNQPQHF. CDR3 nucleotide sequence: TGTGCCAGCAGTTATATTAGCAATCAGCCCCAGCATTTT.

This clone has a single count. This sequence joins TRBV18 and TRBJ1-1, with 7 bases that match TRBD1. The CDR3 spans 15 residues. Germline CDR1 and CDR2: KGHSH and LQKENI. V lost 5 bases to trimming and J lost 3 bases; unmatched junction nucleotides: 9. CDR3 in DNA: TGTGCCAGCTCATCTGAGGGGGCAGCGGACACTGAAGCTTTCTTT. As protein: CASSSEGAADTEAFF. Supplemented by reference TRBV18 and TRBJ1-1, the full variable domain reads NAGVMQNPRHLVRRRGQEARLRCSPMKGHSHVYWYRQLPEEGLKFMVYLQKENIIDESGMPKERFSAEFPKEGPSILRIQQVVRGDSAAYFCASSSEGAADTEAFFGQGTRLTVV.

There are a few counts of this clone. The chain carries TRBV2 and TRBJ1-2; 11 nucleotides match TRBD1. With V trimmed by 6 bases and J by 8 bases, 23 bases remained unmatched. The germline V gene has CDR1 SNHLY and CDR2 FYNNEI. CDR3 length equals 19 residues. The DNA for the CDR3 is TGTGCCAGCAGAGGCGGCCCGGGGACAGGGGGTGGAAAGGGGATGGGCTACACCTTC. It codes for CASRGGPGTGGGKGMGYTF.

The DNA of the CDR3 is TGTGCCAGCAGCGCCCCTAGCGGAGATACGCAGTATTTT. It specifies CASSAPSGDTQYF. This chain connects TRBV11-3 to TRBJ2-3; 7 bases are shared with TRBD2. Per the germline V gene, CDR1 is SGHNT and CDR2 is YENEEA. Trimming cost V 5 bases and J 5 bases; bases outside gene matches: 4. The CDR3 has 13 residues.

DNA for the CDR3: TGTGCCAGCAATGCGGGGGGGCGGAACACTGAAGCTTTCTTT. The encoded protein is CASNAGGRNTEAFF. The chain links TRBV6-5 to TRBJ1-1, with D possibly being TRBD1 (6 bases). The V gene lost 7 bases and the J gene lost 1 base, with 13 bases spanning the gap. The CDR3 is 14 amino acids. Germline V gene data show CDR1 as MNHEY and CDR2 as SVGAGI.

V usage is TRBV3-1 (or the pseudogene TRBV3-2) and J usage is TRBJ2-7, with 8 bases that match TRBD1. V lost 5 bases and J lost 3; bases outside the gene matches: 9. Germline assignment: CDR1 LGHDT and CDR2 YNNKEL (reference sequence). CDR3 size: 15 residues. The CDR3 loop is CASSSGPGGNYEQYF. The CDR3 nucleotides read TGTGCCAGCAGCTCCGGGCCAGGGGGCAACTACGAGCAGTACTTC.

This chain joins TRBV12-5 and TRBJ2-3; TRBD2 aligns across 11 bases. The CDR3 is 15 amino acids. In germline, CDR1 is LGHNT, CDR2 FRNRAP. J was trimmed by 1 base and V by 7 bases; bases with no gene match: 4. CDR3: CASVTGLAGTDTQYF. The CDR3 DNA reads as TGTGCTAGTGTAACGGGACTAGCGGGCACAGATACGCAGTATTTT.

The genes are TRBV19 and TRBJ1-2; possibly TRBD1 for D (5 bases). CDR3 length: 13 amino acids. V lost 6 bases, J lost 4 bases, and 12 bases lay in between. Germline V gene lookup returns CDR1 LNHDA and CDR2 SQIVND (reference sequence). The CDR3 nucleotides read TGTGCCAGTAGCCGGCAGGGTGGCTATGGCTACACCTTC. Its protein product is CASSRQGGYGYTF.

The chain couples TRBV2 to TRBJ1-1; TRBD1 matches at 7 bases. CDR1 is SNHLY, CDR2 FYNNEI, per germline. The CDR3 loop spans 14 amino acids. The V and J ends lost 4 bases and 4 bases, in that order; junction bases with no gene match: 6. For the CDR3, the DNA is TGTGCCAGCAGTGCTGACAGGGTCGGCACTGAAGCTTTCTTT. It specifies CASSADRVGTEAFF.

This chain connects TRBV20-1 to TRBJ2-2; 9 positions match TRBD2. The germline CDR1 and CDR2 sequences are DFQATT and SNEGSKA (reference sequence). Trimming took 3 bases from V and 3 from J; bases not matched to a gene: 5. The CDR3 covers 15 residues. CDR3 coding DNA: TGCAGTGCTAGTAACGCGGGGGGGGACACCGGGGAGCTGTTTTTT. It encodes CSASNAGGDTGELFF.

The chain combines TRBV3-1 (or the pseudogene TRBV3-2) with TRBJ1-5; D perhaps matches TRBD1 (5 bases). V was shortened by 0 bases and J by 4 bases, with 10 bases between the two germline ends. The CDR3 is 15 residues long. Per the germline V gene, CDR1 is LGHDT and CDR2 is YNNKEL (reference sequence). CDR3 region: CASSQESGGNQPQHF. CDR3 coding DNA: TGTGCCAGCAGCCAAGAGAGCGGGGGAAATCAGCCCCAGCATTTT.

This clone was seen many times. The chain is built from TRBV3-1 (or the pseudogene TRBV3-2) and TRBJ1-1, with a possible D match to TRBD1 (5 bases). Germline-derived CDR1 and CDR2 are LGHDT and YNNKEL (reference sequence). The CDR3 runs 11 residues. Between the trimmed V and J ends, which lost 7 bases and 9 bases, there was a span of 12 bases. The CDR3 DNA is TGTGCCAGCACTTCCGCAGGGAAAGCTTTCTTT. This gives the protein CASTSAGKAFF.

The chain couples TRBV29-1 to TRBJ1-1; D gene unclear. The CDR3 has 12 amino acids. Trimming took off 7 bases at V and 5 bases at J, with 14 bases between the two ends. Germline V gene lookup returns CDR1 SQVTM and CDR2 ANQGSEA. The CDR3, as DNA: TGCAGCGCTATGACATCCATTACTGAAGCTTTCTTT. Its protein is CSAMTSITEAFF.

The CDR3 DNA reads as TGCAGCGTTCACAGGGACACTGAAGCTTTCTTT. It specifies CSVHRDTEAFF. V is TRBV29-1 and J is TRBJ1-1; tentative D call: TRBD1 (6 bases). In germline, CDR1 is SQVTM, CDR2 ANQGSEA. CDR3 length: 11 residues. V dropped 5 bases and J dropped 3 bases, with 7 bases sitting between them. Combining the CDR3 with reference TRBV29-1 and TRBJ1-1 gives the whole variable domain SAVISQKPSRDICQRGTSLTIQCQVDSQVTMMFWYRQQPGQSLTLIATANQGSEATYESGFVIDKFPISRPNLTFSTLTVSNMSPEDSSIYLCSVHRDTEAFFGQGTRLTVV.